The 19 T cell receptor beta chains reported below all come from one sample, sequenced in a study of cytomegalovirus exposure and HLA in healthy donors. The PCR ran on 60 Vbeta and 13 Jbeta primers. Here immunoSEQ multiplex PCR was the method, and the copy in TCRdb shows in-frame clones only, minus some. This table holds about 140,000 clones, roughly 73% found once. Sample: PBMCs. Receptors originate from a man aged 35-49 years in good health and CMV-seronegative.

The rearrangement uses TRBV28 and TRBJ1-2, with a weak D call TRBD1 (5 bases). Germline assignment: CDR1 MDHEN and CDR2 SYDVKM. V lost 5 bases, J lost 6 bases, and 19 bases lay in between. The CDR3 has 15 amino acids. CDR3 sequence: CASSNHPQGRDGYTF. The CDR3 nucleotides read TGTGCCAGCAGTAACCATCCCCAGGGAAGGGATGGCTACACCTTC.

Here the CDR3 reads CASSDWGEWGNSPLHF. Written as DNA, the CDR3 is TGTGCCAGCAGTGACTGGGGGGAATGGGGTAATTCACCCCTCCACTTT. The J gene is TRBJ1-6, the V gene TRBV6-1; maybe TRBD1 (5 bases). This CDR3 has 16 amino acids. Germline lookup yields CDR1 MNHNS and CDR2 SASEGT. Trimming left V 3 bases short and J 6 bases short, with 15 bases between.

The CDR3 region has the DNA TGTGCCAGCAGTTACTCGGGGGACAGCAACACTGAAGCTTTCTTT. As protein: CASSYSGDSNTEAFF. The chain has TRBV6-6 and TRBJ1-1, with TRBD1 matching over 7 bases. The CDR3 sequence is 15 residues long. Germline CDR1 is MNHNY and CDR2 is SVGAGI (reference sequence). With 0 bases clipped from V and 2 bases from J, the junction kept 3 bases outside the gene matches.

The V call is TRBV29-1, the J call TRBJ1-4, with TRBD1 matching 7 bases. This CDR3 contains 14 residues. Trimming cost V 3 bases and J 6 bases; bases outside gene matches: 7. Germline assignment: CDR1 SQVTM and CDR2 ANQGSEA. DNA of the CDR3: TGCAGCGTTGACGCTAGGACAGGCGATGAAAAACTGTTTTTT. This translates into CSVDARTGDEKLFF.

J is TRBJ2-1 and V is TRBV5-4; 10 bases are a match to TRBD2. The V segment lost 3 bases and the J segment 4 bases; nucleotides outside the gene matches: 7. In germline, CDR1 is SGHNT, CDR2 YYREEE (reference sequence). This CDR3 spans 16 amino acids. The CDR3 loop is CASSSSGGAAYNEQFF. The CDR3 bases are TGTGCCAGCAGCTCGAGCGGGGGGGCGGCTTACAATGAGCAGTTCTTC.

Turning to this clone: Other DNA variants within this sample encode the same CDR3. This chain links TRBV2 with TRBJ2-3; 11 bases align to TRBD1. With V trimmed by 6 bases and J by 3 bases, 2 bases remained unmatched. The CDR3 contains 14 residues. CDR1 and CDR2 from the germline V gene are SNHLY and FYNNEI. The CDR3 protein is CASSRDRGTDTQYF. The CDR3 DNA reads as TGTGCCAGCAGCCGGGACAGGGGGACAGATACGCAGTATTTT.

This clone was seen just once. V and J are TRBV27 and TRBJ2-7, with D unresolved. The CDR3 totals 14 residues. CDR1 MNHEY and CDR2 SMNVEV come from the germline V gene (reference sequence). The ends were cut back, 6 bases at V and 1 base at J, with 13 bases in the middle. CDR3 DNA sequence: TGTGCCAGCAGCCCGACTTTAAGGTCCTACGAGCAGTACTTC. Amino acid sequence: CASSPTLRSYEQYF.

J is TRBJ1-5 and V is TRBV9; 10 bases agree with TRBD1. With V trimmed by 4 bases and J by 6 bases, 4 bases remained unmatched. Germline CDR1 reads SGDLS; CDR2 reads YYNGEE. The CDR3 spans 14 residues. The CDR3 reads CASSSRDRGQPQHF. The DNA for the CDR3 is TGTGCCAGCAGCTCGAGGGACAGGGGTCAGCCCCAGCATTTT. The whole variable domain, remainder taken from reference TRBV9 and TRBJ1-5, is DSGVTQTPKHLITATGQRVTLRCSPRSGDLSVYWYQQSLDQGLQFLIQYYNGEERAKGNILERFSAQQFPDLHSELNLSSLELGDSALYFCASSSRDRGQPQHFGDGTRLSIL.

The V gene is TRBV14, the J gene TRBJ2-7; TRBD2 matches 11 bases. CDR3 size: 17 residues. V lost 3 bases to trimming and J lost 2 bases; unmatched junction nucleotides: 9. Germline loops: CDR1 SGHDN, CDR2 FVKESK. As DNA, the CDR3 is TGTGCCAGCAGCCACCTTTTAGGACTAGCGGGCACCTACGAGCAGTACTTC. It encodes CASSHLLGLAGTYEQYF.

As DNA, the CDR3 is TGTGCCAGCTCACCTTGGCGGAACCAAGAGACCCAGTACTTC. Translating gives CASSPWRNQETQYF. This chain links TRBV18 with TRBJ2-5; D not resolved. Trimming removed 3 bases from V and 0 bases from J, with 8 bases in between. Germline-derived CDR1 and CDR2 are KGHSH and LQKENI. The CDR3 totals 14 residues.

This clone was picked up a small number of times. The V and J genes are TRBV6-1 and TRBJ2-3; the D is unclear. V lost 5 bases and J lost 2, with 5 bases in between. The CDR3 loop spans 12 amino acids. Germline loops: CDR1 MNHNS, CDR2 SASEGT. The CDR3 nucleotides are TGTGCCAGCAGTCTAAACACAGATACGCAGTATTTT. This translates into CASSLNTDTQYF.

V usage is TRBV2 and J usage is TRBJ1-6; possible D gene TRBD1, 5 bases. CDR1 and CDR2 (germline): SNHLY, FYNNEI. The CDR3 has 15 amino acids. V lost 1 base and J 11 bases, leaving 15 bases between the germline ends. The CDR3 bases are TGTGCCAGCAGTGAAGGCAGGGCGGGAAGCCCACCCCTCCACTTT. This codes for CASSEGRAGSPPLHF.

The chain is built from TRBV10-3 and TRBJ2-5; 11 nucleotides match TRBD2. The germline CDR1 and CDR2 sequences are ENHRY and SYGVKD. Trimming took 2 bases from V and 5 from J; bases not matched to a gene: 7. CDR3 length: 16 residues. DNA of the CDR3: TGTGCCATCAGTGAGCGTAGCGGGGGGGAGCGGGAGACCCAGTACTTC. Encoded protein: CAISERSGGERETQYF.

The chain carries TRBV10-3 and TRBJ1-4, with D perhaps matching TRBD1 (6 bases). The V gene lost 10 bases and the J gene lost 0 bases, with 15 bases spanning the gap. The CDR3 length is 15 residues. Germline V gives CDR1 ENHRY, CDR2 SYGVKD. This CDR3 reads CATGGGPATNEKLFF. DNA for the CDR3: TGTGCCACCGGGGGGGGGCCTGCAACTAATGAAAAACTGTTTTTT.

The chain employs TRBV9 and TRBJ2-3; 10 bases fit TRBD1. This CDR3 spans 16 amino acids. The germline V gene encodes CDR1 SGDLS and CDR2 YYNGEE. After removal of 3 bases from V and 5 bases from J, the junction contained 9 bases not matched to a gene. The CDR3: CASSAQDRGFQDTQYF. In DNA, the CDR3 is TGTGCCAGCAGCGCCCAGGACAGGGGGTTTCAAGATACGCAGTATTTT.

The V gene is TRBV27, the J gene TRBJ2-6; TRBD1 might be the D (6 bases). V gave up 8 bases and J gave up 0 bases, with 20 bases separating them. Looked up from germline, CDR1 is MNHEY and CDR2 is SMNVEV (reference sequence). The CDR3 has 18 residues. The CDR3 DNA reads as TGTGCCAGCGGAACGGCAGGGGTCGGTCCCTCTGGGGCCAACGTCCTGACTTTC. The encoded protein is CASGTAGVGPSGANVLTF. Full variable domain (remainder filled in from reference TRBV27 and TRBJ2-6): EAQVTQNPRYLITVTGKKLTVTCSQNMNHEYMSWYRQDPGLGLRQIYYSMNVEVTDKGDVPEGYKVSRKEKRNFPLILESPSPNQTSLYFCASGTAGVGPSGANVLTFGAGSRLTVL.

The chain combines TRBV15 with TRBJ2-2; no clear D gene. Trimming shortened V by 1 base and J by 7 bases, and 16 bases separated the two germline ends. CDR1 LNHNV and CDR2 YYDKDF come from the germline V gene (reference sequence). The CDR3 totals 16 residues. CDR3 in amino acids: CATSRVTGREYGELFF. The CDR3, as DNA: TGTGCCACCAGCAGAGTCACGGGTCGAGAGTACGGGGAGCTGTTTTTT. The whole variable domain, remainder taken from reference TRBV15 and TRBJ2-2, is DAMVIQNPRYQVTQFGKPVTLSCSQTLNHNVMYWYQQKSSQAPKLLFHYYDKDFNNEADTPDNFQSRRPNTSFCFLDIRSPGLGDTAMYLCATSRVTGREYGELFFGEGSRLTVL.

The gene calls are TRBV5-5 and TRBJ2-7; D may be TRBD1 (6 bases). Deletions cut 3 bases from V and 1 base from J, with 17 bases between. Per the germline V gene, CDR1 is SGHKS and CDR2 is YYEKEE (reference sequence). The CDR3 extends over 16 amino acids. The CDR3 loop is CASSWSPGTQSYEQYF. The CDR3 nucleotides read TGTGCCAGCAGCTGGTCTCCCGGGACACAATCCTACGAGCAGTACTTC.

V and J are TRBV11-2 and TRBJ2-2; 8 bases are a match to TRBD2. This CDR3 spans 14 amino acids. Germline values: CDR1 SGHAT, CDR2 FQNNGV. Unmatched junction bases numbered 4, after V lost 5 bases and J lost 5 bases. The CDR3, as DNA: TGTGCCAGCAGCAAGGAGCGGGGGACCGGGGAGCTGTTTTTT. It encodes CASSKERGTGELFF. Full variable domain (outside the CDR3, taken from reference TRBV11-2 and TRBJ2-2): EAGVAQSPRYKIIEKRQSVAFWCNPISGHATLYWYQQILGQGPKLLIQFQNNGVVDDSQLPKDRFSAERLKGVDSTLKIQPAKLEDSAVYLCASSKERGTGELFFGEGSRLTVL.